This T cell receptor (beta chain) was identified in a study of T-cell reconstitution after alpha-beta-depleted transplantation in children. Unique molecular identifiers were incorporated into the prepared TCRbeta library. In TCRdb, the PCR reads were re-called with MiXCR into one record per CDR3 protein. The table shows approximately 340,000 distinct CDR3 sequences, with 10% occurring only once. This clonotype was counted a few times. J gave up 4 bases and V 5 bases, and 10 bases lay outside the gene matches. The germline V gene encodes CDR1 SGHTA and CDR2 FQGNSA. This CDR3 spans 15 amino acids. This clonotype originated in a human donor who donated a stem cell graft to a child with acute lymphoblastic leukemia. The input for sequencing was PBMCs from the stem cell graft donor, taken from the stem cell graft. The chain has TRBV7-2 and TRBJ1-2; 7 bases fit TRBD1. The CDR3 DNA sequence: TGTGCCAGCAGCACTTGGGACAGAGAGGCCTATGGCTACACCTTC. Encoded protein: CASSTWDREAYGYTF.